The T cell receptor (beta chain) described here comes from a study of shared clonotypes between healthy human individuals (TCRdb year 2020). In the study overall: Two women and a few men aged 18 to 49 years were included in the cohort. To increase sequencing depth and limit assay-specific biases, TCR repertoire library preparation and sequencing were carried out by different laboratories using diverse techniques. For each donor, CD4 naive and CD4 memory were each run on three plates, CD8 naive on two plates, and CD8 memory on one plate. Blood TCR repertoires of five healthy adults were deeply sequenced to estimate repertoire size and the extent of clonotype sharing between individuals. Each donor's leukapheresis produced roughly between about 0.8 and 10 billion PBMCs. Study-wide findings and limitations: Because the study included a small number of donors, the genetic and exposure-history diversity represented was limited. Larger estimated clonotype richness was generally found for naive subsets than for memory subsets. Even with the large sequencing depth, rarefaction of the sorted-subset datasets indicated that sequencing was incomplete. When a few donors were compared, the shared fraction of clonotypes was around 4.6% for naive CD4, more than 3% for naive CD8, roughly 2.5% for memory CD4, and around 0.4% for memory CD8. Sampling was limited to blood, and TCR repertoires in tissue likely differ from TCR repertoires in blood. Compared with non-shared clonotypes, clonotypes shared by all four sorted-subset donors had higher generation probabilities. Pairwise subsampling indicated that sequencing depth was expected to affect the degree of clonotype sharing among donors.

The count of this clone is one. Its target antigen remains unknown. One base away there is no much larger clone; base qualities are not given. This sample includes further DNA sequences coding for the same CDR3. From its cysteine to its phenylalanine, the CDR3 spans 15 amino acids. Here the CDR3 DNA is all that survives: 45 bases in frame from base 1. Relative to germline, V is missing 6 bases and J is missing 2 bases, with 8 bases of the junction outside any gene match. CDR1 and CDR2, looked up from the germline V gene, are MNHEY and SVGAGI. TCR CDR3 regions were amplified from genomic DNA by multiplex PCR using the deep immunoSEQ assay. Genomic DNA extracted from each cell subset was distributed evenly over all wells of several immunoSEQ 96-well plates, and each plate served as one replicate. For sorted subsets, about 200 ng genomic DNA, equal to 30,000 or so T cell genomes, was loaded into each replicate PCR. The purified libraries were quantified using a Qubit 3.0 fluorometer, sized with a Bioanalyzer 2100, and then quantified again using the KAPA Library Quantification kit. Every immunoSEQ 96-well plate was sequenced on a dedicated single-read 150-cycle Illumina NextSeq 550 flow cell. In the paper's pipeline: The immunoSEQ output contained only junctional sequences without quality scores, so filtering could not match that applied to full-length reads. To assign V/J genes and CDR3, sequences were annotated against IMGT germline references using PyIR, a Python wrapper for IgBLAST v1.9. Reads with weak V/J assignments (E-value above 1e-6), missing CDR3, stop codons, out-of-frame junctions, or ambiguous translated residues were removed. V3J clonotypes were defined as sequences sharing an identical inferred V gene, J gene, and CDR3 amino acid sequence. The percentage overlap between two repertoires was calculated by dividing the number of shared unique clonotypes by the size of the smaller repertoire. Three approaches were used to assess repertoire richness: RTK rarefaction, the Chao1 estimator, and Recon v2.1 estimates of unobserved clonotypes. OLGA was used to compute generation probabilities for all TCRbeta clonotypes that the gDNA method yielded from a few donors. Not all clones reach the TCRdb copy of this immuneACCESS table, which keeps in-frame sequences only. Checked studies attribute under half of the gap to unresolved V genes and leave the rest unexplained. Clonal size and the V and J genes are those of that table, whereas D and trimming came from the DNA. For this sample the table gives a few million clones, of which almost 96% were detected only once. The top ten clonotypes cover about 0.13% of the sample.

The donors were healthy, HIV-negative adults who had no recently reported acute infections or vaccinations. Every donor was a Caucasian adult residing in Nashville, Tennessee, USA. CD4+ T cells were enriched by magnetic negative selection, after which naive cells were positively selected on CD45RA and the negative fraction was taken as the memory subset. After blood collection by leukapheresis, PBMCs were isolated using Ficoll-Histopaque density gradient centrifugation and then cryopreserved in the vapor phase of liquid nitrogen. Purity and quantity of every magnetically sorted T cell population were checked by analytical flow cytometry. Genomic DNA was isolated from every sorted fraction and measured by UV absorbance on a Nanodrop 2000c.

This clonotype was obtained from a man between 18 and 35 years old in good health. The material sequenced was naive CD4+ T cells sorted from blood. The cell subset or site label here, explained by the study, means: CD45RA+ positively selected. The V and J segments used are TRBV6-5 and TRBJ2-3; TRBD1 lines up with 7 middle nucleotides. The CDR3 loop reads CASRTGQTNTDTQYF. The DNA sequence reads TGTGCCAGCAGAACGGGACAGACCAACACAGATACGCAGTATTTT.